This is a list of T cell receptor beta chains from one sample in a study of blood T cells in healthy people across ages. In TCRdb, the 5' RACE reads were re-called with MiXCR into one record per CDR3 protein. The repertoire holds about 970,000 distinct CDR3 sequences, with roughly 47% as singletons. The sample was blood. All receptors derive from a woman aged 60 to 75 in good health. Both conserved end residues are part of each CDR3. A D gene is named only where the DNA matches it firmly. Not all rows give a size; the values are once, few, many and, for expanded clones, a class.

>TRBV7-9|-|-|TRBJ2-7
CPRNPYEQYF
TGTCCAAGGAACCCCTACGAGCAGTACTTC
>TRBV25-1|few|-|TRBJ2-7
CASSELGVGLLSYEQYF
TGTGCCAGCAGTGAATTGGGAGTAGGTCTGCTCTCCTACGAGCAGTACTTC
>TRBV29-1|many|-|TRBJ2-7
CSADLGQGNEQYF
TGCAGCGCAGACCTAGGGCAGGGTAACGAGCAGTACTTC
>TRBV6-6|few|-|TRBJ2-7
CASTATGTAGNEQYF
TGTGCCAGCACTGCCACCGGGACAGCGGGCAACGAGCAGTACTTC
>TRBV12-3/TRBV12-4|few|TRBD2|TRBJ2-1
CASSTGTSVGNEQFF
TGTGCCAGCAGTACCGGGACTAGCGTCGGCAATGAGCAGTTCTTC
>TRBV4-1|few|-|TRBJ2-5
CASSQRFDSSQVTQYF
TGCGCCAGCAGCCAACGGTTCGACAGCAGTCAAGTGACCCAGTACTTC
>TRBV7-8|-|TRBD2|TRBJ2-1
CASSLARATSGRANGEQFF
TGTGCCAGCAGCTTAGCCCGGGCAACTAGCGGGAGGGCCAATGGTGAGCAGTTCTTC
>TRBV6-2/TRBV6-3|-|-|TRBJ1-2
CASSYSNQNDGYTF
TGTGCCAGCAGTTACTCGAATCAGAACGATGGCTACACCTTC
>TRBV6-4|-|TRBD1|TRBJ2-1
CASSESPGQGINEQFF
TGTGCCAGCAGTGAGTCCCCGGGACAGGGAATCAATGAGCAGTTCTTC
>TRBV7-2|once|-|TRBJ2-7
CASSPSTRGINEQYF
TGTGCCAGCAGCCCCTCAACTAGAGGGATCAACGAGCAGTACTTC
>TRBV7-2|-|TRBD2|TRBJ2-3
CASSRTGGREADTQYF
TGTGCCAGCAGCCGCACCGGCGGGAGGGAGGCAGATACGCAGTATTTT
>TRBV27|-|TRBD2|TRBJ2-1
CASSLGGVVGVEQFF
TGTGCCAGCAGTTTGGGGGGGGTAGTGGGAGTAGAGCAGTTCTTC
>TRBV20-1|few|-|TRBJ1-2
CGVPKTDYGYTF
TGCGGTGTCCCGAAGACCGATTATGGCTACACCTTC
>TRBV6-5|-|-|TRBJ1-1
CASSYLAALSNTEAFF
TGTGCCAGCAGTTATCTAGCAGCCCTCTCGAACACTGAAGCTTTCTTT
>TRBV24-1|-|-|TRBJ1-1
CATSDFKDTEAFF
TGTGCCACCAGTGATTTCAAGGATACTGAAGCTTTCTTT
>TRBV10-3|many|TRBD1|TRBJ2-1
CAISPFGQGAGEQFF
TGTGCCATCAGCCCCTTTGGACAGGGGGCAGGTGAGCAGTTCTTC
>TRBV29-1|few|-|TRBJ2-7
CSVDTGHGPPYEQYF
TGCAGCGTTGATACCGGACATGGGCCTCCCTACGAGCAGTACTTC
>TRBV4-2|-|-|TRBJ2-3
CASSQIDALVSTDTQYF
TGTGCCAGCAGCCAGATAGACGCCCTAGTCAGCACAGATACGCAGTATTTT
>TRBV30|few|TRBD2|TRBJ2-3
CAWSVFAGDLLQSTDTQYF
TGTGCCTGGAGTGTATTCGCGGGAGACCTCTTACAATCCACAGATACGCAGTATTTT
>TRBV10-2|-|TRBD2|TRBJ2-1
CASSERAGLADNEQFF
TGCGCCAGCAGTGAGCGTGCGGGGCTAGCGGACAATGAGCAGTTCTTC
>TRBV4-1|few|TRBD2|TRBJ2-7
CASSQLVYSGTNPYEQYF
TGCGCCAGCAGCCAACTGGTCTATTCCGGGACTAATCCCTACGAGCAGTACTTC
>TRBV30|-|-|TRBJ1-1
CAWRAEGRAEAFF
TGTGCCTGGAGGGCGGAGGGACGCGCTGAAGCTTTCTTT
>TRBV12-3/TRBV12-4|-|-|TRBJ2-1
CASSFGKSSYNEQFF
TGTGCCAGCAGTTTTGGGAAGAGCTCCTACAATGAGCAGTTCTTC
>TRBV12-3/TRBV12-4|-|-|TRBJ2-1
CASTLDSLFNEQFF
TGTGCCAGCACCTTGGACAGTTTGTTCAATGAGCAGTTCTTC
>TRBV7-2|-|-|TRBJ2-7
CASSRRATRNYEQYF
TGTGCCAGCAGCCGCCGTGCGACGAGGAACTACGAGCAGTACTTC
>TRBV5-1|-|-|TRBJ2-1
CASGSGARYNEQFF
TGCGCCAGCGGATCGGGGGCGCGGTACAATGAGCAGTTCTTC
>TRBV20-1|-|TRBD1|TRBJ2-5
CSARASGTGILETQYF
TGCAGTGCTAGGGCGTCCGGGACAGGGATTTTGGAGACCCAGTACTTC
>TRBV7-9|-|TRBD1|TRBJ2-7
CASSPKATGKFGYEQYF
TGTGCCAGCAGCCCTAAGGCGACAGGGAAGTTTGGCTACGAGCAGTACTTC
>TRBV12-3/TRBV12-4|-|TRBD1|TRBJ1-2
CASQPTGGAPGGHTF
TGTGCCAGCCAACCAACAGGGGGCGCCCCCGGTGGCCACACCTTC
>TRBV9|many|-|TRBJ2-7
CASSAQQSYEQYF
TGTGCCAGCAGCGCACAACAGAGCTACGAGCAGTACTTC
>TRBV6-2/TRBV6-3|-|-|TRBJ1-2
CASHPLQAGNYGYTF
TGTGCCAGCCACCCGCTCCAGGCAGGGAACTATGGCTACACCTTC
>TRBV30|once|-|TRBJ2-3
CAWSGGLFRADTQYF
TGTGCCTGGAGTGGTGGGCTCTTTCGGGCAGATACGCAGTATTTT
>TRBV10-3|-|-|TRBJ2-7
CAISESGLPYYEQYF
TGTGCCATCAGTGAGTCGGGACTTCCGTATTACGAGCAGTACTTC
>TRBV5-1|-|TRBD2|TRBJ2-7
CASSLRAGGSYEQYF
TGCGCCAGCAGCTTGAGGGCGGGGGGGTCCTACGAGCAGTACTTC
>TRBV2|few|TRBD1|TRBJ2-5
CASIRTGGETQYF
TGTGCCAGCATACGGACAGGCGGGGAGACCCAGTACTTC
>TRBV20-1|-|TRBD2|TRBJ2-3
CSAIKSGISDTQYF
TGCAGTGCTATTAAAAGCGGGATAAGCGATACGCAGTATTTT
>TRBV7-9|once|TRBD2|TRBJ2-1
CASRSSGGGNEQFF
TGTGCCAGCAGATCTAGCGGGGGGGGGAATGAGCAGTTCTTC
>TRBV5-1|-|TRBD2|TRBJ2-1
CASSLLLAGGYNEQFF
TGCGCCAGCAGCTTGTTGCTAGCGGGAGGCTACAATGAGCAGTTCTTC
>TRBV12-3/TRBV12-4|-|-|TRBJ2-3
CASSSPYPFGTDTQYF
TGTGCCAGCAGTTCCCCTTACCCGTTTGGCACAGATACGCAGTATTTT
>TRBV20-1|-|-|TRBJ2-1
CSAGTSWGRNEQFF
TGCAGTGCTGGGACATCGTGGGGTCGAAATGAGCAGTTCTTC
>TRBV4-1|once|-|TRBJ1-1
CASSLRGGRNTEAFF
TGCGCCAGCAGCCTGCGAGGGGGTAGGAACACTGAAGCTTTCTTT
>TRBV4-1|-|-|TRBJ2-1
CASSQVATRIQVGQEQFF
TGCGCCAGCAGCCAAGTGGCTACTCGCATCCAAGTCGGTCAGGAGCAGTTCTTC
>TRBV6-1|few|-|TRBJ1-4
CASSDRGGEKLFF
TGTGCCAGCAGTGACAGGGGCGGCGAAAAACTGTTTTTT
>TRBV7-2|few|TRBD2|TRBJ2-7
CASSFTSGSTYEQYF
TGTGCCAGCAGCTTCACTAGCGGGTCTACCTACGAGCAGTACTTC
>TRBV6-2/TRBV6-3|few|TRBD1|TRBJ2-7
CASSVQGIRYEQYF
TGTGCCAGCAGTGTACAGGGGATACGCTACGAGCAGTACTTC
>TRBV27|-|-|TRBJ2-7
CASTSGAEQYF
TGTGCCAGCACCTCAGGAGCCGAGCAGTACTTC
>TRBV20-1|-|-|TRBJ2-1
CSARDRSSFNEQFF
TGCAGTGCTAGAGATCGATCTAGCTTCAATGAGCAGTTCTTC
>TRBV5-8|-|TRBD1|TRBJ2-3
CASTPRGITDTQYF
TGTGCCAGCACCCCCAGGGGGATCACAGATACGCAGTATTTT
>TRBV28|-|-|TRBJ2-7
CASRSQGRGYEQYF
TGTGCCAGCAGATCACAGGGTAGGGGCTACGAGCAGTACTTC
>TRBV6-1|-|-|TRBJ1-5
CASSRRQIGIGQPQHF
TGTGCCAGCAGTCGACGGCAGATTGGGATCGGTCAGCCCCAGCATTTT
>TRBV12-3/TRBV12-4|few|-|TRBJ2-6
CASTEGAISGANVLTF
TGTGCCAGCACAGAGGGCGCAATCTCTGGGGCCAACGTCCTGACTTTC
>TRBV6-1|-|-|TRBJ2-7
CASSGWTASYEQYF
TGTGCCAGCAGTGGTTGGACGGCCTCCTACGAGCAGTACTTC
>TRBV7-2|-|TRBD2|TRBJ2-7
CASSRTGTSGRAEQYF
TGTGCCAGCAGTCGTACCGGGACTAGCGGGAGGGCCGAGCAGTACTTC